The sequence of this T cell receptor beta chain was determined in a study of blood T cell repertoires in COVID-19. The V gene end was trimmed by 7 bases and the J gene end by 5 bases; junction bases not matched to a gene: 8. Per germline, CDR1 MDHEN and CDR2 SYDVKM. There are 15 residues in the CDR3. Clones were read by immunoSEQ multiplex PCR, and TCRdb kept only the in-frame ones, dropping some. The sample records about 91,000 clones, roughly 91% being singletons. The sequencing sample was made of peripheral blood. This TCR derives from a woman aged 80 or older with active COVID-19. The chain uses TRBV28 and TRBJ2-2, with 9 bases identical to TRBD2. The chain's CDR3 is CASTDSGRVTGELFF. CDR3 DNA: TGTGCCAGCACTGATAGCGGGAGAGTGACCGGGGAGCTGTTTTTT. Supplemented by reference TRBV28 and TRBJ2-2, the full variable domain reads DVKVTQSSRYLVKRTGEKVFLECVQDMDHENMFWYRQDPGLGLRLIYFSYDVKMKEKGDIPEGYSVSREKKERFSLILESASTNQTSMYLCASTDSGRVTGELFFGEGSRLTVL.